The 17 T cell receptor beta chains listed next were all sequenced from one sample in a study of identical twins. TCRdb recomputed calls from the 5' RACE reads with MiXCR, one row per CDR3 protein. The table includes around 340,000 distinct CDR3 sequences, more than 9% detected once. These same data were also listed under a study on yellow fever vaccine responses in identical twins.

Source material: CD8+ T cells sorted from blood. The origin of the receptors is a young woman in good health.

This clonotype was counted a few times. V gene TRBV2 combines with J gene TRBJ1-6, with TRBD1 matching 9 bases. With V trimmed by 2 bases and J by 3 bases, 2 bases remained unmatched. CDR1 is SNHLY and CDR2 is FYNNEI in the germline V gene. The CDR3 is 16 residues long. The CDR3 sequence is CASSETTGGYNSPLHF. CDR3 bases: TGTGCCAGCAGTGAAACGACAGGGGGCTATAATTCACCCCTCCACTTT. Complete variable domain (other parts from reference TRBV2 and TRBJ1-6): EPEVTQTPSHQVTQMGQEVILRCVPISNHLYFYWYRQILGQKVEFLVSFYNNEISEKSEIFDDQFSVERPDGSNFTLKIRSTKLEDSAMYFCASSETTGGYNSPLHFGNGTRLTVT.

A few counts support this clonotype. The genes are TRBV7-6 and TRBJ1-4; D is possibly TRBD1 (6 bases). The V gene lost 4 bases and the J gene lost 8 bases, with 14 bases spanning the gap. The CDR3 has 14 residues. Germline CDR1 is SGHVS and CDR2 is FNYEAQ. CDR3 sequence (DNA): TGTGCCAGCAGCTCCGGGGGGGGCGAGGAAAAACTGTTTTTT. This translates into CASSSGGGEEKLFF.

CDR3 region: CASRGHGTSGRAKSSYNEQFF. The DNA of the CDR3 is TGCGCCAGCCGGGGGCATGGGACTAGCGGGAGGGCCAAAAGCTCCTACAATGAGCAGTTCTTC. This rearrangement joins TRBV5-1 to TRBJ2-1; 16 bases match TRBD2. CDR1 and CDR2 from the germline V gene are SGHRS and YFSETQ. The V and J ends lost 7 bases and 0 bases, in that order; junction bases with no gene match: 16. This CDR3 is 21 amino acids long.

This rearrangement joins TRBV5-1 to TRBJ2-7; perhaps TRBD2 as D (6 bases). Germline V lookup: CDR1 SGHRS, CDR2 YFSETQ. The CDR3 is made up of 14 amino acids. Trimming cost V 5 bases and J 1 base, with 13 bases left between them. CDR3 sequence (DNA): TGCGCCAGCAGGGGCGGGACGGGATCCTACGAGCAGTACTTC. Protein sequence: CASRGGTGSYEQYF.

Many counts were recorded for this clonotype. V usage is TRBV12-3 or TRBV12-4 and J usage is TRBJ2-3; TRBD1 agrees at 7 bases. J was trimmed by 3 bases and V by 3 bases; bases with no gene match: 3. This CDR3 is built from 14 residues. In DNA form, the CDR3 reads TGTGCCAGCAGTTTGACAGGGTTTACAGATACGCAGTATTTT. It specifies CASSLTGFTDTQYF.

This clonotype was recorded many times. The chain links TRBV7-9 to TRBJ2-1; 7 bases are a match to TRBD2. The CDR3 consists of 13 residues. The germline CDR1 and CDR2 sequences are SEHNR and FQNEAQ (reference sequence). With V trimmed by 6 bases and J by 7 bases, 6 bases remained unmatched. Here the CDR3 DNA reads TGTGCCAGCAGGCCACTAGCGTGGAATGAGCAGTTCTTC. Translating gives CASRPLAWNEQFF.

This clonotype has more than one count but fewer than ten. V gene TRBV5-1 combines with J gene TRBJ2-1; 7 bases are a match to TRBD2. J lost 5 bases, V lost 5 bases, and 10 bases had no gene match. The CDR3 covers 15 residues. Germline values: CDR1 SGHRS, CDR2 YFSETQ. The chain's CDR3 is CASRGGASGDNEQFF. Written as DNA, the CDR3 is TGCGCCAGCAGAGGCGGGGCTAGCGGAGACAATGAGCAGTTCTTC.

This clonotype has only a few counts. J is TRBJ2-7 and V is TRBV11-3; the D is unclear. Germline values: CDR1 SGHNT, CDR2 YENEEA. The ends were cut back, 1 base at V and 5 bases at J, with 6 bases in the middle. The CDR3 consists of 12 residues. CDR3 DNA: TGTGCCAGCAGCTTAGTTGTCCACGAGCAGTACTTC. The encoded protein is CASSLVVHEQYF.

In its sample, this clonotype was seen many times. The gene calls are TRBV12-3 or TRBV12-4 and TRBJ2-7; D remains ambiguous. The ends were cut back, 6 bases at V and 3 bases at J, with 9 bases in the middle. The CDR3 is made up of 12 amino acids. The CDR3 DNA reads TGTGCCAGCAGCCCTTCCCTCTACGAGCAGTACTTC. This encodes CASSPSLYEQYF.

V is TRBV7-8 and J is TRBJ1-2, with D possibly TRBD1 on 6 matching bases. Germline CDR1 is SGHVS and CDR2 is FQNEAQ. The CDR3 has 13 amino acids. V gave up 2 bases and J gave up 6 bases, with 10 bases separating them. The CDR3 region is CASSLTAGDGYTF. CDR3 bases: TGTGCCAGCAGCTTAACGGCAGGGGATGGCTACACCTTC.

The chain is built from TRBV10-2 and TRBJ2-1; 10 bases map to TRBD2. The CDR3 runs 14 residues. Germline V CDR1 and CDR2: WSHSY, SAAADI. V shed 8 bases and J 5 bases; nucleotides not matched to a gene: 6. Here the CDR3 DNA reads TGCGCCAGCCATTGGACTAGCGGTGACAATGAGCAGTTCTTC. Translated: CASHWTSGDNEQFF.

V and J are TRBV20-1 and TRBJ2-2; D gene uncertain. V was clipped by 0 bases and J by 2 bases, with 10 bases between them. Germline-derived CDR1 and CDR2 are DFQATT and SNEGSKA (reference sequence). The CDR3 is 15 residues long. The CDR3 region is CSARDLTDNTGELFF. CDR3 DNA sequence: TGCAGTGCTAGAGATTTGACCGACAACACCGGGGAGCTGTTTTTT.

This clonotype was found many times. The chain combines TRBV12-3 or TRBV12-4 with TRBJ2-7; TRBD2 aligns across 12 bases. The ends lost 6 bases at V and 1 base at J; junction bases unmatched: 7. This CDR3 region has 16 residues. CDR3 sequence reads: CASSLGLAGTSYEQYF. CDR3 nucleotide sequence: TGTGCCAGCAGCCTCGGACTAGCGGGGACTTCCTACGAGCAGTACTTC.

The table lists this clonotype with a few counts. The chain has TRBV20-1 and TRBJ2-1; 16 nucleotides align to TRBD2. Trimming took 2 bases from V and 5 from J; bases not matched to a gene: 12. Germline V gives CDR1 DFQATT, CDR2 SNEGSKA (reference sequence). This CDR3 is 19 amino acids long. CDR3 coding DNA: TGCAGTGCTAGATTTTATGCCGGGACTAGCGGGAGGGCCAACAATGAGCAGTTCTTC. It codes for CSARFYAGTSGRANNEQFF.

This clonotype was seen repeatedly, ten times or more. The V call is TRBV4-1, the J call TRBJ2-7; D is possibly TRBD1 or TRBD2 (6 bases each). The CDR3 runs 14 residues. The germline gives CDR1 MGHRA, CDR2 YSYEKL. Trimming left V 0 bases short and J 3 bases short, with 9 bases between. The chain's CDR3 is CASSQDRGGYEQYV. The CDR3 bases are TGCGCCAGCAGCCAAGACAGGGGAGGCTACGAGCAGTACGTC.

Notes on this clonotype: A much larger clone lies a single base off, so this may be a read error. The rearrangement joins TRBV27 to TRBJ2-3; a possible D gene is TRBD1 (5 bases). Between the trimmed V and J ends, which lost 7 bases and 2 bases, there was a span of 10 bases. This CDR3 is built from 13 residues. Germline CDR1 and CDR2: MNHEY and SMNVEV (reference sequence). CDR3 sequence (DNA): TGTGCCAGCACATCACAGGACACAGATACGCAGTATTTT. Amino acids: CASTSQDTDTQYF.

J is TRBJ1-3 and V is TRBV7-8; D is ambiguous. The CDR3 is 16 amino acids. The germline V gene encodes CDR1 SGHVS and CDR2 FQNEAQ. With 1 base removed from V and 1 base from J, the gap between germline ends came to 11 bases. For the CDR3, the DNA is TGTGCCAGCAGCTTAGGTAGCCAAGGGTCTGGAAACACCATATATTTT. Its translation is CASSLGSQGSGNTIYF.